This is a list of T cell receptor beta chains from one sample in a study of siplizumab effects on memory and regulatory T cells. The assay was immunoSEQ multiplex PCR, and TCRdb's table has in-frame clones only and misses some. The data show more than 85,000 clones, with about nine tenths seen just once and approximately 1.2% held by the top ten. Sequencing was carried out using CD4+ T cells sorted from blood. The receptors derive from a human donor in good health. The CDR3 runs from the conserved cysteine through the conserved F or W. D genes are given only for firm matches. Clone size is shown for a subset of rows, as once, few, many or a class of expanded clone.

V gene: TRBV5-1
clone size: .
D gene: TRBD1
J gene: TRBJ2-4
CDR3 protein: CASSTGQGENIQYF
CDR3 DNA: TGCGCCAGCAGCACAGGACAGGGGGAGAACATTCAGTACTTC

V gene: TRBV19
clone size: .
D gene: .
J gene: TRBJ2-1
CDR3 protein: CASSKEGGSYNEQFF
CDR3 DNA: TGTGCCAGTAGTAAAGAAGGGGGATCCTACAATGAGCAGTTCTTC

V gene: TRBV4-1
clone size: .
D gene: .
J gene: TRBJ2-1
CDR3 protein: CASSQDLPGVPYNEQFF
CDR3 DNA: TGCGCCAGCAGCCAAGATCTACCGGGGGTTCCCTACAATGAGCAGTTCTTC

V gene: TRBV10-3
clone size: few
D gene: .
J gene: TRBJ1-5
CDR3 protein: CAISESWQPQHF
CDR3 DNA: TGTGCCATCAGTGAGTCTTGGCAGCCCCAGCATTTT

V gene: TRBV18
clone size: .
D gene: .
J gene: TRBJ2-2
CDR3 protein: CASSLADGGEGELFF
CDR3 DNA: TGTGCCAGCTCTCTGGCGGACGGAGGCGAGGGGGAGCTGTTTTTT

V gene: TRBV5-1
clone size: .
D gene: TRBD2
J gene: TRBJ2-2
CDR3 protein: CASSLEGGGNTGELFF
CDR3 DNA: TGCGCCAGCAGCTTGGAAGGCGGGGGGAACACCGGGGAGCTGTTTTTT

V gene: TRBV13
clone size: few
D gene: TRBD1
J gene: TRBJ2-7
CDR3 protein: CASSFIGTGYTEQYF
CDR3 DNA: TGTGCCAGCAGCTTCATCGGGACAGGGTACACCGAGCAGTACTTC

V gene: TRBV7-9
clone size: .
D gene: .
J gene: TRBJ2-2
CDR3 protein: CASDSRGSTGELFF
CDR3 DNA: TGTGCCAGCGACAGCCGCGGTAGCACCGGGGAGCTGTTTTTT

V gene: TRBV5-1
clone size: .
D gene: .
J gene: TRBJ2-2
CDR3 protein: CASRSLGNTGELFF
CDR3 DNA: TGCGCCAGCAGATCACTAGGGAACACCGGGGAGCTGTTTTTT

V gene: TRBV7-2
clone size: .
D gene: .
J gene: TRBJ1-3
CDR3 protein: CASSIQRSGNTIYF
CDR3 DNA: TGTGCCAGCAGTATACAGCGCTCTGGAAACACCATATATTTT

V gene: TRBV5-1
clone size: .
D gene: .
J gene: TRBJ1-4
CDR3 protein: CASSRGGGLGEKLFF
CDR3 DNA: TGCGCCAGCAGCCGCGGGGGCGGGTTGGGCGAAAAACTGTTTTTT

V gene: TRBV18
clone size: .
D gene: TRBD2
J gene: TRBJ2-7
CDR3 protein: CASSPGRGPYEQYF
CDR3 DNA: TGTGCCAGCTCACCAGGGAGGGGTCCCTACGAGCAGTACTTC

V gene: TRBV4-2
clone size: .
D gene: .
J gene: TRBJ2-6
CDR3 protein: CASSQERGAAGANVLTF
CDR3 DNA: TGTGCCAGCAGCCAAGAACGGGGGGCGGCTGGGGCCAACGTCCTGACTTTC

V gene: TRBV7-9
clone size: once
D gene: .
J gene: TRBJ2-1
CDR3 protein: CASSDSWTEQFF
CDR3 DNA: TGTGCCAGCAGCGACTCATGGACCGAGCAGTTCTTC

V gene: TRBV15
clone size: .
D gene: .
J gene: TRBJ1-4
CDR3 protein: CATSSAGPNEKLFF
CDR3 DNA: TGTGCCACCAGCAGCGCAGGGCCTAATGAAAAACTGTTTTTT

V gene: TRBV6-5
clone size: .
D gene: TRBD1
J gene: TRBJ2-1
CDR3 protein: CASSSQGAVDYNEQFF
CDR3 DNA: TGTGCCAGCAGTTCTCAGGGGGCCGTGGATTACAATGAGCAGTTCTTC

V gene: TRBV5-1
clone size: .
D gene: .
J gene: TRBJ2-7
CDR3 protein: CASTSSSYEQYF
CDR3 DNA: TGCGCCAGCACCTCCAGCTCCTACGAGCAGTACTTC

V gene: TRBV7-6
clone size: .
D gene: .
J gene: TRBJ1-4
CDR3 protein: CASSHDRGNNEKLFF
CDR3 DNA: TGTGCCAGCAGTCATGATAGGGGGAATAATGAAAAACTGTTTTTT

V gene: TRBV10-3
clone size: .
D gene: TRBD2
J gene: TRBJ2-3
CDR3 protein: CAINAGGPTDTQYF
CDR3 DNA: TGTGCCATCAATGCGGGGGGGCCAACAGATACGCAGTATTTT

V gene: TRBV4-1
clone size: once
D gene: TRBD1
J gene: TRBJ2-7
CDR3 protein: CASSQGLQGIGEQYF
CDR3 DNA: TGCGCCAGCAGTCAGGGGCTACAGGGGATCGGCGAGCAGTACTTC

V gene: TRBV6-4
clone size: .
D gene: TRBD1
J gene: TRBJ1-5
CDR3 protein: CASRGGTGNFGNQPQHF
CDR3 DNA: TGTGCCAGCAGGGGAGGGACAGGGAATTTTGGCAATCAGCCCCAGCATTTT

V gene: TRBV12-5
clone size: .
D gene: TRBD1
J gene: TRBJ1-1
CDR3 protein: CASGARTGRNTEAFF
CDR3 DNA: TGTGCTAGTGGTGCCAGGACAGGCCGGAACACTGAAGCTTTCTTT

V gene: TRBV6-1
clone size: .
D gene: TRBD1
J gene: TRBJ1-5
CDR3 protein: CASSEQGDSNQPQHF
CDR3 DNA: TGTGCCAGCAGTGAACAGGGGGATAGCAATCAGCCCCAGCATTTT

V gene: TRBV5-4
clone size: .
D gene: .
J gene: TRBJ1-1
CDR3 protein: CASSLAGDRGEAFF
CDR3 DNA: TGTGCCAGCAGCTTGGCTGGCGACCGAGGCGAAGCTTTCTTT

V gene: TRBV9
clone size: .
D gene: .
J gene: TRBJ2-7
CDR3 protein: CASSAYHGRDYEQYF
CDR3 DNA: TGTGCCAGCAGCGCATACCATGGACGAGACTACGAGCAGTACTTC

V gene: TRBV14
clone size: once
D gene: TRBD2
J gene: TRBJ2-5
CDR3 protein: CASSQGRTSMTPRQETQYF
CDR3 DNA: TGTGCCAGCAGCCAAGGGCGGACTAGCATGACTCCCCGACAAGAGACCCAGTACTTC

V gene: TRBV6-1
clone size: .
D gene: .
J gene: TRBJ2-3
CDR3 protein: CASSENWRITDTQYF
CDR3 DNA: TGTGCCAGCAGTGAAAATTGGAGGATCACAGATACGCAGTATTTT

V gene: TRBV27
clone size: .
D gene: .
J gene: TRBJ2-5
CDR3 protein: CASSSRAFGRETQYF
CDR3 DNA: TGTGCCAGCAGTTCCAGGGCGTTTGGCCGGGAGACCCAGTACTTC

V gene: TRBV21-1
clone size: .
D gene: .
J gene: TRBJ1-1
CDR3 protein: CASSPPNTEAFF
CDR3 DNA: TGTGCCAGCAGCCCACCGAACACTGAAGCTTTCTTT

V gene: TRBV18
clone size: .
D gene: TRBD1
J gene: TRBJ1-2
CDR3 protein: CASSLGTEYRDGYTF
CDR3 DNA: TGTGCCAGCTCACTGGGGACAGAATATCGAGATGGCTACACCTTC

V gene: TRBV28
clone size: once
D gene: .
J gene: TRBJ1-5
CDR3 protein: CASSLSRGANQPQHF
CDR3 DNA: TGTGCCAGCAGTTTATCCAGGGGTGCAAATCAGCCCCAGCATTTT

V gene: TRBV30
clone size: .
D gene: .
J gene: TRBJ2-1
CDR3 protein: CAWSLQGGYEQFF
CDR3 DNA: TGTGCCTGGTCATTACAGGGAGGCTATGAGCAGTTCTTC

V gene: TRBV19
clone size: .
D gene: .
J gene: TRBJ2-7
CDR3 protein: CASSISHSSYEQYF
CDR3 DNA: TGTGCCAGTAGTATATCCCACAGCTCCTACGAGCAGTACTTC

V gene: TRBV12-5
clone size: .
D gene: .
J gene: TRBJ2-7
CDR3 protein: CASGLAQGSWQYF
CDR3 DNA: TGTGCTAGTGGTTTGGCACAGGGATCATGGCAGTACTTC

V gene: TRBV5-1
clone size: .
D gene: .
J gene: TRBJ1-3
CDR3 protein: CASSSRGDSGNTIYF
CDR3 DNA: TGCGCCAGCAGCTCCAGGGGAGACTCTGGAAACACCATATATTTT

V gene: TRBV28
clone size: .
D gene: .
J gene: TRBJ1-1
CDR3 protein: CASSPVEGVAEAFF
CDR3 DNA: TGTGCCAGCAGCCCAGTTGAGGGGGTAGCTGAAGCTTTCTTT

V gene: TRBV2
clone size: .
D gene: .
J gene: TRBJ2-5
CDR3 protein: CASSDRETQYF
CDR3 DNA: TGTGCCAGCAGTGACCGGGAGACCCAGTACTTC

V gene: TRBV11-2
clone size: once
D gene: .
J gene: TRBJ2-7
CDR3 protein: CASSLTAHRQAGEQYF
CDR3 DNA: TGTGCCAGCAGCTTAACCGCCCACAGGCAGGCAGGCGAGCAGTACTTC

V gene: TRBV6-5
clone size: .
D gene: TRBD1
J gene: TRBJ2-7
CDR3 protein: CASSSLGQSYEQYF
CDR3 DNA: TGTGCCAGCAGTTCTTTGGGACAGTCCTACGAGCAGTACTTC

V gene: TRBV6-1
clone size: .
D gene: TRBD1
J gene: TRBJ1-2
CDR3 protein: CASSEGGTGYGYTF
CDR3 DNA: TGTGCCAGCAGTGAAGGGGGGACAGGCTATGGCTACACCTTC

V gene: TRBV15
clone size: .
D gene: .
J gene: TRBJ1-5
CDR3 protein: CATSRAGEGNQPQHF
CDR3 DNA: TGTGCCACCAGCAGAGCCGGGGAGGGCAATCAGCCCCAGCATTTT

V gene: TRBV5-1
clone size: .
D gene: .
J gene: TRBJ2-5
CDR3 protein: CASSAGTAETQYF
CDR3 DNA: TGCGCCAGCAGCGCCGGGACCGCAGAGACCCAGTACTTC

V gene: TRBV10-3
clone size: .
D gene: .
J gene: TRBJ1-5
CDR3 protein: CAIKGGTQGPQHF
CDR3 DNA: TGTGCCATCAAGGGCGGCACCCAAGGGCCCCAGCATTTT

V gene: TRBV5-6
clone size: .
D gene: TRBD1
J gene: TRBJ1-2
CDR3 protein: CASSPGQGAGGYTF
CDR3 DNA: TGTGCCAGCAGCCCGGGACAGGGGGCGGGTGGCTACACCTTC

V gene: TRBV5-1
clone size: .
D gene: TRBD1
J gene: TRBJ1-2
CDR3 protein: CASSQPGTVINYGYTF
CDR3 DNA: TGCGCCAGCAGCCAGCCCGGGACAGTGATTAACTATGGCTACACCTTC

V gene: TRBV4-1
clone size: .
D gene: .
J gene: TRBJ1-3
CDR3 protein: CASSPPAGARGNTIYF
CDR3 DNA: TGCGCCAGCAGCCCTCCCGCGGGGGCGAGGGGAAACACCATATATTTT

V gene: TRBV7-2
clone size: .
D gene: TRBD2
J gene: TRBJ2-7
CDR3 protein: CASSQSLAGSSYEQYF
CDR3 DNA: TGTGCCAGCAGTCAGAGTCTAGCGGGAAGCTCCTACGAGCAGTACTTC

V gene: TRBV7-9
clone size: .
D gene: TRBD1
J gene: TRBJ2-1
CDR3 protein: CASSRHDRGTYNEQFF
CDR3 DNA: TGTGCCAGCAGCCGACACGACAGGGGCACCTACAATGAGCAGTTCTTC

V gene: TRBV4-1
clone size: .
D gene: .
J gene: TRBJ2-7
CDR3 protein: CASSQRGDSSYEQYF
CDR3 DNA: TGCGCCAGCAGCCAGAGGGGAGACAGCTCCTACGAGCAGTACTTC

V gene: TRBV20-1
clone size: .
D gene: TRBD1
J gene: TRBJ2-7
CDR3 protein: CSAPQGNAQYF
CDR3 DNA: TGCAGTGCGCCACAGGGGAATGCGCAGTACTTC

V gene: TRBV10-1
clone size: few
D gene: TRBD1
J gene: TRBJ1-2
CDR3 protein: CASRGDREGVNGYTF
CDR3 DNA: TGCGCCAGCAGGGGGGACAGGGAAGGAGTAAATGGCTACACCTTC

V gene: TRBV6-4
clone size: .
D gene: TRBD2
J gene: TRBJ2-5
CDR3 protein: CASSKSSGVMQTQYF
CDR3 DNA: TGTGCCAGCAGTAAATCTAGCGGGGTGATGCAGACCCAGTACTTC

V gene: TRBV5-1
clone size: .
D gene: .
J gene: TRBJ1-2
CDR3 protein: CASSPLGGSYYGYTF
CDR3 DNA: TGCGCCAGCAGCCCGTTGGGGGGCAGCTACTATGGCTACACCTTC

V gene: TRBV5-4
clone size: .
D gene: TRBD2
J gene: TRBJ2-2
CDR3 protein: CASSSGLGGGLNTGELFF
CDR3 DNA: TGTGCCAGCAGCTCCGGGCTCGGCGGGGGACTAAACACCGGGGAGCTGTTTTTT

V gene: TRBV10-3
clone size: once
D gene: .
J gene: TRBJ2-7
CDR3 protein: CAIGASSYEQYF
CDR3 DNA: TGTGCCATCGGTGCAAGCTCCTACGAGCAGTACTTC

V gene: TRBV7-2
clone size: once
D gene: .
J gene: TRBJ2-2
CDR3 protein: CASRARRQGEGELFF
CDR3 DNA: TGTGCCAGCCGTGCCAGACGGCAGGGTGAGGGGGAGCTGTTTTTT

V gene: TRBV7-2
clone size: .
D gene: .
J gene: TRBJ2-2
CDR3 protein: CASSHYTGELFF
CDR3 DNA: TGTGCCAGCAGTCACTACACCGGGGAGCTGTTTTTT